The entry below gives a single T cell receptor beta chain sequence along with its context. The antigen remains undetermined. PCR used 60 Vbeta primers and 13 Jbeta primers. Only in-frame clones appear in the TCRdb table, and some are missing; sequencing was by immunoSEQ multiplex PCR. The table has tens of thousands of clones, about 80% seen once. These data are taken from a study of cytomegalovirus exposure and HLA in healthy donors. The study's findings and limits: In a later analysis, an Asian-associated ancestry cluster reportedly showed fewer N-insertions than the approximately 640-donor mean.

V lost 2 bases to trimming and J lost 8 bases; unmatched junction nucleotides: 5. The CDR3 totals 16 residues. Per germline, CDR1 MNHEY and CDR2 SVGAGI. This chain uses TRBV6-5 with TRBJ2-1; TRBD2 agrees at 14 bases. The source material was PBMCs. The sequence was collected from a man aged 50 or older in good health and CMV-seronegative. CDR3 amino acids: CASSYQGLAGEDEQFF. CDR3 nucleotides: TGTGCCAGCAGTTACCAGGGACTAGCGGGGGAGGATGAGCAGTTCTTC.